The 15 T cell receptor beta chains below were found in one sample sequenced in a study of Ad26.COV2.S vaccination and SARS-CoV-2 variants. Treatment indicated: 15 to 20 received Ad26.COV2.S at low or high dose, single or two shots; about 5 received placebo; per-sample allocation not given. The study sampled participants on day 63 after the first vaccine or placebo injection. Profiling relied on immunoSEQ multiplex PCR, and the TCRdb table lists in-frame clones only, not all of them. The sample has about 420,000 clones, over 75% seen once; the top ten hold 3.6%. Here the sequenced sample was peripheral blood, taken in a trial of Ad26.COV2.S vaccine versus placebo. Receptor source: a person between 18 and 65 years old who received the Ad26.COV2.S COVID-19 vaccine or a placebo.

The rearrangement joins TRBV5-8 to TRBJ1-6; 9 nucleotides line up with TRBD1. The CDR3 totals 16 residues. From germline, CDR1 is SGHTS and CDR2 YDEGEE. V gave up 4 bases and J gave up 4 bases; unmatched junction bases: 6. The CDR3 coding sequence is TGTGCCAGCAGCGAGGGACAGGGAATTTATAATTCACCCCTCCACTTT. Protein product: CASSEGQGIYNSPLHF.

The rearrangement links TRBV19 to TRBJ2-2; no reliable D call. Germline CDR1 reads LNHDA; CDR2 reads SQIVND (reference sequence). V was trimmed by 5 bases and J by 5 bases, leaving 9 bases between them. The CDR3 consists of 13 residues. CDR3 in amino acids: CASSLVGTGELFF. Here the CDR3 DNA reads TGTGCCAGTAGTCTGGTAGGGACCGGGGAGCTGTTTTTT.

This rearrangement joins TRBV5-8 to TRBJ1-5; possible D gene TRBD1, 5 bases. Germline assignment: CDR1 SGHTS and CDR2 YDEGEE. The V gene lost 4 bases and the J gene lost 7 bases, with 15 bases spanning the gap. This CDR3 comprises 14 residues. CDR3 in amino acids: CASSRLRGTQPQHF. In DNA form, the CDR3 reads TGTGCCAGCAGCCGACTGAGGGGCACCCAGCCCCAGCATTTT.

The J gene is TRBJ1-1, the V gene TRBV6-2 or TRBV6-3; the match to TRBD1 covers 9 bases. Germline-derived CDR1 and CDR2 are MNHEY and SVGEGT. The length of the CDR3 is 16 residues. The trim removed 5 bases at V and 3 bases at J, leaving 10 bases unmatched. This CDR3 reads CASSRTRTGEDTEAFF. DNA of the CDR3: TGTGCCAGCAGTCGAACCCGGACAGGGGAGGACACTGAAGCTTTCTTT.

This clone occurred once. The genes are TRBV9 and TRBJ2-2; possible D gene TRBD1, 6 bases. Trimming left V 3 bases short and J 7 bases short, with 13 bases between. Germline V CDR1 and CDR2: SGDLS, YYNGEE. The CDR3 runs to 14 residues. The CDR3: CASSDLRGGGELFF. As DNA, the CDR3 is TGTGCCAGCAGCGATCTCAGGGGTGGCGGGGAGCTGTTTTTT.

V and J are TRBV7-9 and TRBJ2-1; the D is unclear. CDR3 size: 11 residues. Germline V gives CDR1 SEHNR, CDR2 FQNEAQ (reference sequence). V lost 4 bases, J lost 10 bases, and 8 bases lay in between. The CDR3 nucleotides read TGTGCCAGCAGCTCCCCCCGGGAGCAGTTCTTC. Its protein is CASSSPREQFF.

The chain combines TRBV7-9 with TRBJ2-5; 12 bases align to TRBD2. The CDR3 loop spans 16 amino acids. Germline CDR1 and CDR2: SEHNR and FQNEAQ (reference sequence). With 7 bases clipped from V and 5 bases from J, the junction kept 11 bases outside the gene matches. This CDR3 is CASTSSSGGAQETQYF. The CDR3, as DNA: TGTGCCAGCACCTCCTCTAGCGGGGGGGCCCAGGAGACCCAGTACTTC.

J is TRBJ1-1 and V is TRBV5-8, with D unresolved. CDR1 and CDR2 (germline): SGHTS, YDEGEE. This CDR3 contains 12 residues. V lost 2 bases, J lost 3 bases, and 5 bases lay in between. The DNA of the CDR3 is TGTGCCAGCAGCTTCGGGGACACTGAAGCTTTCTTT. It yields the protein CASSFGDTEAFF.

The sample holds a few counts of this clone. This rearrangement joins TRBV4-2 to TRBJ1-5; D is undetermined. V was clipped by 0 bases and J by 5 bases, with 11 bases between them. CDR1 is LGHNA, CDR2 YNFKEQ, per germline. This CDR3 comprises 15 residues. CDR3 coding DNA: TGTGCCAGCAGCCAAGATGGTTTCCCCCATCAGCCCCAGCATTTT. Protein product: CASSQDGFPHQPQHF.

The genes are TRBV11-2 and TRBJ2-5, with D possibly being TRBD1 (6 bases). CDR3 size: 16 residues. Per the germline V gene, CDR1 is SGHAT and CDR2 is FQNNGV. The germline V and J ends were trimmed by 5 bases and 5 bases, with 21 bases remaining between them. CDR3 DNA sequence: TGTGCCAGCAGCCAGAACATGGGACACCGGGTGGAGACCCAGTACTTC. Translated, it gives CASSQNMGHRVETQYF.

The CDR3 reads CATSDYRGQGINEQYF. CDR3 nucleotides: TGTGCCACCAGTGACTACCGCGGACAGGGAATAAACGAGCAGTACTTC. The rearrangement uses TRBV24-1 and TRBJ2-7; 8 bases match TRBD1. Per the germline V gene, CDR1 is KGHDR and CDR2 is SFDVKD. The CDR3 contains 16 residues. Germline trimming cut 4 bases from V and 5 bases from J; bases unmatched to any gene: 12.

The genes are TRBV4-1 and TRBJ2-5; no reliable D call. The CDR3 is 14 residues long. Germline values: CDR1 MGHRA, CDR2 YSYEKL. V was pared by 5 bases and J by 3 bases, with 13 bases between. CDR3 DNA sequence: TGCGCCAGCAGCATGTCCCCGGGCAAAGAGACCCAGTACTTC. Residues: CASSMSPGKETQYF.

CDR3 residues: CAISESGLPGGNEQFF. In nucleotides, the CDR3 is TGTGCCATCAGTGAGTCGGGACTACCCGGAGGCAATGAGCAGTTCTTC. The chain joins TRBV10-3 to TRBJ2-1, with 7 bases matching TRBD2. Germline V gene sequence: CDR1 ENHRY, CDR2 SYGVKD. This CDR3 comprises 16 residues. The junction had 8 bases not matched to a gene; V was cut back by 0 bases and J by 6 bases.

To note about this clone: The sample carries other DNA sequences with the same CDR3. The chain couples TRBV6-2 or TRBV6-3 to TRBJ1-2; D unclear. CDR1 and CDR2 from the germline V gene are MNHEY and SVGEGT. This CDR3 comprises 12 residues. V was pared by 2 bases and J by 2 bases, with 3 bases between. The CDR3 region has the DNA TGTGCCAGCAGTTACGGGAACTATGGCTACACCTTC. Translating it yields CASSYGNYGYTF.

V is TRBV4-1 and J is TRBJ1-5; D is ambiguous. The CDR3 is made up of 14 amino acids. Per the germline V gene, CDR1 is MGHRA and CDR2 is YSYEKL. V was clipped by 1 base and J by 7 bases, with 11 bases between them. The CDR3 DNA reads as TGCGCCAGCAGCCAAGCTTCCACCGACCAGCCCCAGCATTTT. Translated: CASSQASTDQPQHF.